This T cell receptor beta chain comes out of a study of spatial heterogeneity in lung cancer. Overall study results and limits: Higher tumor mutation counts went along with higher counts of expanded intratumoral alpha and beta TCRs.

This clonotype is deemed large. No antigen is known for it. This beta chain appears as a stray read in a library generated for alpha chains; its size is not informative. The germline V and J ends were trimmed by 5 bases and 6 bases, with 14 bases remaining between them. The CDR3 length is 13 residues. In germline, CDR1 is SEHNR, CDR2 FQNEAQ (reference sequence). TCRdb called the 5' RACE reads again in MiXCR, with one record for every CDR3 protein. The data show about 4,000 distinct CDR3 sequences, around a tenth seen once. Time point given: sample taken at primary tumor resection. Source: lung tumor tissue, taken at surgery. This TCR came from a male donor with early-stage non-small cell lung cancer. This chain joins TRBV7-9 and TRBJ2-7, with D unclear. CDR3 DNA sequence: TGTGCCAGCAGCCTGGAGACTTGGCCCGAGCAGTACTTC. Its protein is CASSLETWPEQYF. The complete variable domain, with remaining parts taken from reference TRBV7-9 and TRBJ2-7, reads DTGVSQNPRHKITKRGQNVTFRCDPISEHNRLYWYRQTLGQGPEFLTYFQNEAQLEKSRLLSDRFSAERPKGSFSTLEIQRTEQGDSAMYLCASSLETWPEQYFGPGTRLTVT.